These T cell receptor beta chains were read from a single sample in a study of regulatory T cells in long-lasting Graves disease. Each CDR3 protein is one row after TCRdb ran MiXCR on the multiplex PCR reads. The profile shows about 660,000 distinct CDR3 sequences, around 30% of them singletons. Material: peripheral blood mononuclear cells (PBMCs), obtained when the disease was refractory, from a patient treated with antithyroid drugs. These receptors came from a female donor with Graves disease. CDR3s include the opening cysteine and the closing phenylalanine or tryptophan. Fields, in order: CDR3 length, J gene, D gene, clone size, V gene, CDR3 protein, CDR3 DNA. D genes are given only for firm matches. A row's size may be missing; if present it is once, few, many or a size class.

cdr3_length: 17
j_call: TRBJ1-1
d_call: NA
clone_size: NA
v_call: TRBV30
cdr3_aa: CAWSLGRFTKQDTEAFF
cdr3_nt: TGTGCCTGGAGTCTGGGACGGTTCACAAAGCAAGACACTGAAGCTTTCTTT

cdr3_length: 15
j_call: TRBJ1-3
d_call: TRBD1
clone_size: NA
v_call: TRBV6-5
cdr3_aa: CASSYGQASGNTIYF
cdr3_nt: TGTGCCAGCAGTTATGGACAGGCCTCTGGAAACACCATATATTTT

cdr3_length: 14
j_call: TRBJ1-5
d_call: NA
clone_size: NA
v_call: TRBV3-1
cdr3_aa: CASSQVSGSRPQHF
cdr3_nt: TGTGCCAGCAGCCAAGTAAGTGGAAGCCGGCCCCAGCATTTT

cdr3_length: 16
j_call: TRBJ1-1
d_call: NA
clone_size: few
v_call: TRBV6-5
cdr3_aa: CASSYSPSGAHTEAFF
cdr3_nt: TGTGCCAGCAGTTACTCTCCTTCAGGGGCCCACACTGAAGCTTTCTTT

cdr3_length: 16
j_call: TRBJ1-5
d_call: NA
clone_size: NA
v_call: TRBV20-1
cdr3_aa: CSARGPADYSNQPQHF
cdr3_nt: TGCAGTGCTAGAGGCCCCGCCGACTATAGCAATCAGCCCCAGCATTTT

cdr3_length: 18
j_call: TRBJ1-5
d_call: TRBD1
clone_size: NA
v_call: TRBV27
cdr3_aa: CASSTLPRDRHSNQPQHF
cdr3_nt: TGTGCCAGCAGTACTTTACCCCGGGACAGACATAGCAATCAGCCCCAGCATTTT

cdr3_length: 15
j_call: TRBJ1-2
d_call: NA
clone_size: few
v_call: TRBV20-1
cdr3_aa: CSARARDVGSYGYTF
cdr3_nt: TGCAGTGCTAGAGCCAGGGACGTAGGATCCTATGGCTACACCTTC

cdr3_length: 13
j_call: TRBJ1-1
d_call: NA
clone_size: few
v_call: TRBV15
cdr3_aa: CATSTTKNTEAFF
cdr3_nt: TGTGCCACCAGCACTACAAAGAACACTGAAGCTTTCTTT

cdr3_length: 19
j_call: TRBJ2-1
d_call: TRBD2
clone_size: few
v_call: TRBV12-3/TRBV12-4
cdr3_aa: CASSYFGQPGLAAYNEQFF
cdr3_nt: TGTGCCAGCAGTTATTTTGGGCAGCCGGGACTAGCGGCCTACAATGAGCAGTTCTTC

cdr3_length: 13
j_call: TRBJ2-7
d_call: NA
clone_size: few
v_call: TRBV18
cdr3_aa: CASTTGPTYEQYF
cdr3_nt: TGTGCCAGCACGACGGGACCCACCTACGAGCAGTACTTC